These 8 T cell receptor beta chains share one sample of origin, sequenced in a study of human T cells and chemical hapten exposure. Time point indicated: healthy volunteer bleed at 6 weeks. The total RNA was obtained from whole blood that was not fractionated. In TCRdb, the RACE reads were re-called with MiXCR into one record per CDR3 protein. There are around 80,000 distinct CDR3 sequences in the sample; around 8.7% occur only once, and approximately 1.5% lies in the top ten. The sequenced material came from whole blood. These receptors all stem from a male donor in good health. Some clones in this sample may be carry-over from other donors' samples.

This sequence joins TRBV6-2 or TRBV6-3 and TRBJ2-7; D gene unclear. V gave up 0 bases and J gave up 0 bases, with 3 bases separating them. Germline CDR1 MNHEY, CDR2 SVGEGT. CDR3 length equals 13 residues. The chain's CDR3 is CASSYSYSYEQYF. The CDR3 DNA reads TGTGCCAGCAGTTACTCCTACTCCTACGAGCAGTACTTC.

This chain joins TRBV7-9 and TRBJ2-5, with a weak D call TRBD1 (6 bases). CDR3 length equals 15 residues. The germline CDR1 and CDR2 sequences are SEHNR and FQNEAQ (reference sequence). Trimming took off 5 bases at V and 0 bases at J, with 13 bases between the two ends. CDR3 protein: CASSDPDRHQETQYF. CDR3 nucleotides: TGTGCCAGCAGCGACCCGGACAGACACCAAGAGACCCAGTACTTC.

The V gene is TRBV3-1, the J gene TRBJ2-3, with TRBD2 matching over 12 bases. Per germline, CDR1 LGHDT and CDR2 YNNKEL (reference sequence). The length of the CDR3 is 16 residues. V was clipped by 4 bases and J by 6 bases; unmatched bases: 8. CDR3 loop: CASSPYRLAGVDTQYF. The DNA for the CDR3 is TGTGCCAGCAGCCCCTATCGACTAGCGGGGGTGGATACGCAGTATTTT.

As DNA, the CDR3 is TGTGCCAGCAGTTACGCTCCAGGCCGCTATGACAATCAGCCCCAGCATTTT. It is translated as CASSYAPGRYDNQPQHF. The genes are TRBV6-6 and TRBJ1-5; D unclear. V was trimmed by 2 bases and J by 3 bases, leaving 17 bases between them. Per the germline V gene, CDR1 is MNHNY and CDR2 is SVGAGI (reference sequence). CDR3 length: 17 residues.

A few counts support this clonotype. The chain uses TRBV7-9 and TRBJ2-4; D is perhaps TRBD2 (6 bases). The CDR3 sequence is 17 residues long. V was trimmed by 5 bases and J by 0 bases, leaving 17 bases between them. CDR1 and CDR2 (germline): SEHNR, FQNEAQ (reference sequence). CDR3 loop: CASSHPVGGLAKNIQYF. Written as DNA, the CDR3 is TGTGCCAGCAGCCACCCGGTTGGAGGGTTAGCCAAAAACATTCAGTACTTC.

The sample holds a few counts of this clonotype. The CDR3 here is CASSGDGGGTEAFF. CDR3 sequence (DNA): TGTGCCAGCAGTGGGGACGGCGGAGGCACTGAAGCTTTCTTT. The rearrangement uses TRBV6-6 and TRBJ1-1; a possible D gene is TRBD1 (5 bases). Trimming stripped 5 bases from V and 4 bases from J, with 14 bases between. CDR1 is MNHNY, CDR2 SVGAGI, per germline (reference sequence). The CDR3 totals 14 residues.

CDR3 residues: CASRSGGAWDTQYF. CDR3 DNA sequence: TGTGCCAGCAGGTCCGGGGGAGCCTGGGATACGCAGTATTTT. The gene calls are TRBV28 and TRBJ2-3; weak D call: TRBD2 (6 bases). Germline V gene sequence: CDR1 MDHEN, CDR2 SYDVKM. V gave up 6 bases and J gave up 6 bases, with 16 bases separating them. The CDR3 consists of 14 residues. Variable domain in full (rest from reference TRBV28 and TRBJ2-3): DVKVTQSSRYLVKRTGEKVFLECVQDMDHENMFWYRQDPGLGLRLIYFSYDVKMKEKGDIPEGYSVSREKKERFSLILESASTNQTSMYLCASRSGGAWDTQYFGPGTRLTVL.

There are many counts of this clonotype. The rearrangement uses TRBV29-1 and TRBJ1-1; D not resolved. Deletions cut 7 bases from V and 2 bases from J, with 8 bases between. CDR3 length: 11 amino acids. Per germline, CDR1 SQVTM and CDR2 ANQGSEA. The CDR3 sequence is CSAESNTEAFF. In nucleotides, the CDR3 is TGCAGCGCGGAAAGTAACACTGAAGCTTTCTTT. Using reference TRBV29-1 and TRBJ1-1 for the parts outside the CDR3, the full variable domain is SAVISQKPSRDICQRGTSLTIQCQVDSQVTMMFWYRQQPGQSLTLIATANQGSEATYESGFVIDKFPISRPNLTFSTLTVSNMSPEDSSIYLCSAESNTEAFFGQGTRLTVV.